This TCR beta chain stems from a study of blood T cell repertoires in COVID-19. TCRdb's table, derived via immunoSEQ multiplex PCR, lists solely in-frame clones and lacks some. Of about 130,000 clones listed, roughly 82% are singletons. With 0 bases clipped from V and 4 bases from J, the junction kept 5 bases outside the gene matches. This CDR3 is 16 amino acids long. The germline gives CDR1 SGHTA, CDR2 FQGTGA. The rearrangement joins TRBV7-3 to TRBJ2-3, with 9 bases that match TRBD2. The clonotype comes from a human donor in a cohort sampled during active COVID-19. The specimen sequenced was peripheral blood. The CDR3 nucleotides are TGTGCCAGCAGCTTAACGGGGACTAGCTCCTCAGATACGCAGTATTTT. It is translated as CASSLTGTSSSDTQYF. The variable domain in full, with the rest retrieved from reference TRBV7-3 and TRBJ2-3, is GAGVSQTPSNKVTEKGKYVELRCDPISGHTALYWYRQSLGQGPEFLIYFQGTGAADDSGLPNDRFFAVRPEGSVSTLKIQRTERGDSAVYLCASSLTGTSSSDTQYFGPGTRLTVL.